The entry below gives a single T cell receptor beta chain sequence along with its context. The data belong to a study of beta chain features in type 1 diabetes. Expressed TCRB transcripts were sequenced, since all the RNA that had been isolated was reverse transcribed. Method: immunoSEQ multiplex PCR; TCRdb's copy keeps in-frame clones and lacks some. Of under 150,000 clones in the sample, approximately 52% were seen once. This TCR was recovered from a young man in good health. Sequencing was performed on Tregs from blood.

This chain's CDR3 is CASSNGDSQETQYF. In DNA, the CDR3 is TGTGCCAGTAGTAACGGGGACAGCCAAGAGACCCAGTACTTC. The V and J genes are TRBV19 and TRBJ2-5, with 7 bases identical to TRBD1. Per germline, CDR1 LNHDA and CDR2 SQIVND (reference sequence). The CDR3 totals 14 residues. V trimming: 4 bases; J trimming: 1 base; junction bases outside the gene matches: 3.